These 2 T cell receptor beta chains originate from one sample sequenced in a study of control samples from healthy donors and cancer patients. The method was immunoSEQ multiplex PCR; TCRdb's version includes in-frame clones alone and lacks a portion of them. The table records fewer than 500,000 clones, 75% to 95% of them present only once. Sequences were obtained from PBMCs. These receptors came from a man aged 35 to 55 with head and neck cancer.

The CDR3 region has the DNA TGTGCCAGCAGCCCTATGCCCACTAGCGGCACCGGGGAGCTGTTTTTT. Its translation: CASSPMPTSGTGELFF. The V call is TRBV11-2, the J call TRBJ2-2; 8 nucleotides align to TRBD2. Losses at the gene ends were 5 bases for V and 4 bases for J; bases not matched to a gene: 9. Germline CDR1 SGHAT, CDR2 FQNNGV. The CDR3 is 16 amino acids.

The chain recombines TRBV7-8 with TRBJ1-1, with unresolved D. The CDR3 has 16 residues. CDR1 SGHVS and CDR2 FQNEAQ come from the germline V gene. Between the trimmed V and J ends, which lost 3 bases and 0 bases, there was a span of 14 bases. CDR3 bases: TGTGCCAGCAGCTTCGGCCTAGGTCACTTGAACACTGAAGCTTTCTTT. Its protein is CASSFGLGHLNTEAFF.